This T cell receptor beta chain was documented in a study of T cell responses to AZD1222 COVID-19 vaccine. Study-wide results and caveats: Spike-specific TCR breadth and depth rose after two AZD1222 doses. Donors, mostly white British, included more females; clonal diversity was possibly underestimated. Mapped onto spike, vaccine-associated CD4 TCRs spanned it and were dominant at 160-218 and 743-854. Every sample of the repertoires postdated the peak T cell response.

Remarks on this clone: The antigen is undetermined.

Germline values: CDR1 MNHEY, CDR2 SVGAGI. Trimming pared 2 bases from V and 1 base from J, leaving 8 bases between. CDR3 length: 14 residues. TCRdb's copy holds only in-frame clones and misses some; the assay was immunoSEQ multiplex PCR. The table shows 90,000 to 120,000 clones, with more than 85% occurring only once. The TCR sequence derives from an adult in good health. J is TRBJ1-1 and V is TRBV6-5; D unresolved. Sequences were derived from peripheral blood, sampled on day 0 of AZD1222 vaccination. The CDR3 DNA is TGTGCCAGCAGTTACCGGGCCCCGAACACTGAAGCTTTCTTT. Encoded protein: CASSYRAPNTEAFF.